The 7 T cell receptor beta chains below all came from one sample that was sequenced in a study of Graves' ophthalmopathy and Graves' hyperthyroidism. CDR3 regions of TCR beta were amplified from RNA transcripts. Following a first-round RT-PCR that used HTBI primers, a second-round multiplex PCR was carried out. MiXCR, applied by TCRdb to the multiplex PCR reads, yields one record per CDR3 protein. Of more than 550,000 distinct CDR3 sequences in the sample, about 40% were seen once. The sample was peripheral blood. Every receptor here comes from an adult man with Graves' ophthalmopathy.

The sample holds one count of this clonotype. The V gene is TRBV29-1, the J gene TRBJ1-3; a weak D match, TRBD1 (6 bases). Per germline, CDR1 SQVTM and CDR2 ANQGSEA. CDR3 length: 13 amino acids. This CDR3 is CRRRDNSGNTIYF. The CDR3 nucleotides read TGCAGACGCCGGGACAACTCTGGAAACACCATATATTTT.

The sample holds a few counts of this clonotype. This chain connects TRBV30 to TRBJ1-5; 8 positions agree with TRBD1. CDR3 length equals 13 residues. The germline CDR1 and CDR2 sequences are GTSNPN and SVGIG (reference sequence). V lost 2 bases and J lost 5; bases outside the gene matches: 2. CDR3 in amino acids: CAWSKDRDQPQHF. DNA of the CDR3: TGTGCCTGGAGTAAGGACAGGGATCAGCCCCAGCATTTT.

This clonotype has just one count. The chain is built from TRBV10-3 and TRBJ2-5, with 10 nucleotides matching TRBD2. The CDR3 is made up of 15 amino acids. The germline gives CDR1 ENHRY, CDR2 SYGVKD. Trimming at V came to 5 bases and at J to 2 bases, leaving 5 bases not matched to a gene. The CDR3 is CAISSLAGVQETQYF. The CDR3, as DNA: TGTGCCATCAGTTCCCTAGCGGGAGTACAAGAGACCCAGTACTTC.

This clonotype has a count of ten or more. The chain couples TRBV9 to TRBJ1-3, with no clear D. Per the germline V gene, CDR1 is SGDLS and CDR2 is YYNGEE. This CDR3 is 11 amino acids long. The V end lost 4 bases, the J end lost 10 bases, and 9 bases lay between the germline ends. The CDR3 DNA is TGTGCCAGCAGCACGGCCGGGACCATATATTTT. It specifies CASSTAGTIYF.

There are many counts of this clonotype. The gene calls are TRBV12-3 or TRBV12-4 and TRBJ1-1; 7 bases map to TRBD1. There are 15 residues in the CDR3. J was trimmed by 8 bases and V by 5 bases; bases with no gene match: 14. The CDR3 region has the DNA TGTGCCAGCAGTCCCCAGACAGGGCCTACGAGGGAAGCTTTCTTT. Translated: CASSPQTGPTREAFF.

This clonotype has a count of ten or more. This CDR3 is CATSIHRGEDYTF. DNA for the CDR3: TGTGCCACCAGCATTCACAGAGGCGAGGACTACACCTTC. This chain joins TRBV15 and TRBJ1-2, with D hard to call. V lost 4 bases, J lost 10 bases, and 16 bases lay in between. The CDR3 has 13 amino acids. Germline CDR1 and CDR2: LNHNV and YYDKDF (reference sequence).

The chain couples TRBV5-1 to TRBJ2-5, with 7 positions matching TRBD1. The CDR3 runs 17 residues. Trimming removed 2 bases from V and 2 bases from J; junction bases left unmatched: 12. Germline loops: CDR1 SGHRS, CDR2 YFSETQ. The CDR3 protein is CASSFLSTGQKQETQYF. The CDR3 DNA follows: TGCGCCAGCAGCTTTCTTTCGACAGGGCAAAAACAAGAGACCCAGTACTTC.